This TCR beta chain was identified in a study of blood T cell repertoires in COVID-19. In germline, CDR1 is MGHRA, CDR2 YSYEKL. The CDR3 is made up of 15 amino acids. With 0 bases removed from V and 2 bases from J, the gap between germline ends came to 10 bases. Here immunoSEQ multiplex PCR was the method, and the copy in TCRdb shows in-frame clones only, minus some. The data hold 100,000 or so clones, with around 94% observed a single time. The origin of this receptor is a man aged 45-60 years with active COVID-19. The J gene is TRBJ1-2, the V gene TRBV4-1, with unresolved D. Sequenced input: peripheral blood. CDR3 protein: CASSQEGQRNYGYTF. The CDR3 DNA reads TGCGCCAGCAGCCAAGAAGGGCAGCGGAACTATGGCTACACCTTC.